This TCR beta chain was identified in a study of early T cells in non-severe SARS-CoV-2 infection. Across the study: Sequencing of bulk RNA from unsorted whole blood was done, without chain pairing. General observations from the study: The study's VDJdb matching favored anti-spike CD8 responses and missed private and CD4 specificities.

This clonotype was seen many times. Its matching antigen is unknown. The TCR library protocol was used to attach unique molecular identifiers. These identifiers were attached to individual cDNA molecules. TCRdb used MiXCR to reprocess the 5' RACE reads, holding one entry per CDR3 protein. The sample lists tens of thousands of distinct CDR3 sequences, roughly 6.1% occurring once. Germline V gene lookup returns CDR1 MDHEN and CDR2 SYDVKM. CDR3 length: 14 amino acids. V lost 5 bases and J lost 5, with 15 bases in between. The chain is built from TRBV28 and TRBJ1-1, with D possibly being TRBD1 (6 bases). The sample consisted of whole blood. The TCR comes from an adult who was a healthcare worker with PCR-confirmed SARS-CoV-2 infection or an uninfected control (not recorded which). For the CDR3, the DNA is TGTGCCAGCAGTGCACTACAGGGATGGACTGAAGCTTTCTTT. It is translated as CASSALQGWTEAFF.